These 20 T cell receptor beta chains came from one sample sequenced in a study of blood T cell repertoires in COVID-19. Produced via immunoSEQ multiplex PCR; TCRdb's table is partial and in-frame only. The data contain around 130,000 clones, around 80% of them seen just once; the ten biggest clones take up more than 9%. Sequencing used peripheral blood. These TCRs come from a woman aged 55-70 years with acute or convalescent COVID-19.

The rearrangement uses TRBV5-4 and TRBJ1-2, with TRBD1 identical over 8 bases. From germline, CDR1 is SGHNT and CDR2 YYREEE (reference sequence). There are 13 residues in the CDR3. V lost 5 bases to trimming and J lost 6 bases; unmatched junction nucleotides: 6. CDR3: CASRNQGADGYTF. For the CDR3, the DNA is TGTGCCAGCAGGAACCAGGGGGCTGATGGCTACACCTTC.

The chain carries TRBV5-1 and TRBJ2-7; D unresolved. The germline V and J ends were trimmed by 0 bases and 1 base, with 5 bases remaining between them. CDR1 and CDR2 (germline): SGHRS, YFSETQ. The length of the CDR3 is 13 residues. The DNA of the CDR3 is TGCGCCAGCAGCTTGGACAGATCCTACGAGCAGTACTTC. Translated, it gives CASSLDRSYEQYF.

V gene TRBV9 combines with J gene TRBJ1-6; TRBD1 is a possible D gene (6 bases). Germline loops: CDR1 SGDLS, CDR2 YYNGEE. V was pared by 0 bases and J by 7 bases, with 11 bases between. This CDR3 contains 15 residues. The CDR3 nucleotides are TGTGCCAGCAGCGTAGAAGGGACAAGGAATTCACCCCTCCACTTT. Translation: CASSVEGTRNSPLHF.

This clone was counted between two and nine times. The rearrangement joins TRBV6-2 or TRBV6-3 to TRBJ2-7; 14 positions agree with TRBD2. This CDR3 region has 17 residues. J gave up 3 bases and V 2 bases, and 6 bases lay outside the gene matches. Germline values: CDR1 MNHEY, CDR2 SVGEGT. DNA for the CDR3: TGTGCCAGCAGTTACCAAATGACTAGCGGGGGGGTCTACGAGCAGTACTTC. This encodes CASSYQMTSGGVYEQYF.

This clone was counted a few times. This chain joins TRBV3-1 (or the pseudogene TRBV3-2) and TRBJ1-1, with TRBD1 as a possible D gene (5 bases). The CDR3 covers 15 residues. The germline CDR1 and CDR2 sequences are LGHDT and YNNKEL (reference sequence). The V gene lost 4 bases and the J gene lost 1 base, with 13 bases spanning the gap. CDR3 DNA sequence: TGTGCCAGCAGCCTTCGCGCGGGACGGAACACTGAAGCTTTCTTT. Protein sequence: CASSLRAGRNTEAFF.

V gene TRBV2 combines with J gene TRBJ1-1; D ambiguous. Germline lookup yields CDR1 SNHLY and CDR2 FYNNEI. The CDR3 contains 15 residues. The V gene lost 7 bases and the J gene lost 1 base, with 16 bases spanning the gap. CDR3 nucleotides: TGTGCCAGCAAAGGCTGGAGGGAAGGGAACACTGAAGCTTTCTTT. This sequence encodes CASKGWREGNTEAFF.

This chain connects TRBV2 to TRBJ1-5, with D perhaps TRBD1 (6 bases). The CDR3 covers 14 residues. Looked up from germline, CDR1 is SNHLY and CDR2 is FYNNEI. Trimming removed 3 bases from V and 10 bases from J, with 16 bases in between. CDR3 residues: CASSEAGVKEPQHF. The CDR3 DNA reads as TGTGCCAGCAGTGAGGCAGGGGTGAAGGAACCCCAGCATTTT. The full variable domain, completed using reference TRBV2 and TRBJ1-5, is EPEVTQTPSHQVTQMGQEVILRCVPISNHLYFYWYRQILGQKVEFLVSFYNNEISEKSEIFDDQFSVERPDGSNFTLKIRSTKLEDSAMYFCASSEAGVKEPQHFGDGTRLSIL.

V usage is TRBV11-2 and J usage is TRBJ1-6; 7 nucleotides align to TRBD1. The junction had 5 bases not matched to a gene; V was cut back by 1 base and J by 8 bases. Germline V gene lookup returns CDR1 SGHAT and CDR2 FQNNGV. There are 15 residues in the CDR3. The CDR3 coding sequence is TGTGCCAGCAGCTTAGGCAGGGGGATAGATTCACCCCTCCACTTT. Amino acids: CASSLGRGIDSPLHF.

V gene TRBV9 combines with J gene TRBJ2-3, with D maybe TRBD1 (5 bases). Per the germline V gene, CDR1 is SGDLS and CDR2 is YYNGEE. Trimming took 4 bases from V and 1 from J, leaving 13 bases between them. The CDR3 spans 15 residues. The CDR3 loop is CASSPSSTGTDTQYF. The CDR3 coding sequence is TGTGCCAGCAGCCCAAGTTCGACAGGCACAGATACGCAGTATTTT.

The CDR3 DNA is TGTGCCAGCAGCGTAGGGGGGTACGGGACAGGCCAGTTCTTC. It codes for CASSVGGYGTGQFF. This chain connects TRBV9 to TRBJ2-1, with 8 bases matching TRBD1. Trimming took 0 bases from V and 13 from J; bases not matched to a gene: 9. Germline lookup yields CDR1 SGDLS and CDR2 YYNGEE. The CDR3 is made up of 14 amino acids.

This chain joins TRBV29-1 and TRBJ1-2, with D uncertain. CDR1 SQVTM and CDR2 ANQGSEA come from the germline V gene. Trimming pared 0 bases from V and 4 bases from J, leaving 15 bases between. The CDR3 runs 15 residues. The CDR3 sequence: CSVEDNGRGIYGYTF. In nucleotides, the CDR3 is TGCAGCGTTGAAGATAACGGGAGAGGGATCTATGGCTACACCTTC.

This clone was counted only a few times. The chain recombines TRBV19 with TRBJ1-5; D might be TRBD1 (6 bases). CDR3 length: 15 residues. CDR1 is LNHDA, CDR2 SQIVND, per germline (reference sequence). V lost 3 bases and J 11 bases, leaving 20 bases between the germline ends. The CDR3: CASSILGDIPGAQHF. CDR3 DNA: TGTGCCAGTAGTATTTTGGGGGACATACCCGGGGCCCAGCATTTT.

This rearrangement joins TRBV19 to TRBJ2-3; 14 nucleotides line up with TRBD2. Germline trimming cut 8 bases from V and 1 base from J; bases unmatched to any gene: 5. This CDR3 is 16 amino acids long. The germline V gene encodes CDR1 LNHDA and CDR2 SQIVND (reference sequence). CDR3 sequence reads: CASSRGLAGGTDTQYF. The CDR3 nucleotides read TGTGCCAGTTCCCGGGGACTAGCGGGGGGCACAGATACGCAGTATTTT. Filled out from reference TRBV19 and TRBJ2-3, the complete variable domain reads DGGITQSPKYLFRKEGQNVTLSCEQNLNHDAMYWYRQDPGQGLRLIYYSQIVNDFQKGDIAEGYSVSREKKESFPLTVTSAQKNPTAFYLCASSRGLAGGTDTQYFGPGTRLTVL.

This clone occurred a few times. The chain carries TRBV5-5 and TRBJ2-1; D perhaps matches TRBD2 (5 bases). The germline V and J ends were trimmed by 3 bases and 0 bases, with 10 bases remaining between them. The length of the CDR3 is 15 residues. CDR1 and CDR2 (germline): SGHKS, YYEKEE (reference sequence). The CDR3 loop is CASSSQGSSYNEQFF. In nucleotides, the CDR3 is TGTGCCAGCAGCTCCCAAGGGAGCTCCTACAATGAGCAGTTCTTC.

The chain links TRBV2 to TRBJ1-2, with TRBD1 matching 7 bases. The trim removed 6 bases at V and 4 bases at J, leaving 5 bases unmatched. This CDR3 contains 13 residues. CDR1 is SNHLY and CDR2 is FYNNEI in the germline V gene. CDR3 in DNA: TGTGCCAGCAGCGGACAGGCCTTCTATGGCTACACCTTC. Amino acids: CASSGQAFYGYTF. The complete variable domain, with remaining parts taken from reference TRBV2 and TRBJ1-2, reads EPEVTQTPSHQVTQMGQEVILRCVPISNHLYFYWYRQILGQKVEFLVSFYNNEISEKSEIFDDQFSVERPDGSNFTLKIRSTKLEDSAMYFCASSGQAFYGYTFGSGTRLTVV.

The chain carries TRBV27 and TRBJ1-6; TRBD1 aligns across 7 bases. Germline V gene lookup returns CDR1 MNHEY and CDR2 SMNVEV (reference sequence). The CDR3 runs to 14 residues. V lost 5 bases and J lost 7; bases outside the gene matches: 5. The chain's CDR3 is CASSRGGGNSPLHF. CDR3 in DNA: TGTGCCAGCAGTCGAGGGGGCGGAAATTCACCCCTCCACTTT.

CDR3 DNA sequence: TGTGCCAGTACTGAGTCGGGACAGGGGCTTTTATATGGCTACACCTTC. This translates into CASTESGQGLLYGYTF. V and J are TRBV19 and TRBJ1-2; 10 bases match TRBD1. V was pared by 7 bases and J by 5 bases, with 13 bases of the junction left unmatched. There are 16 residues in the CDR3. CDR1 is LNHDA, CDR2 SQIVND, per germline (reference sequence).

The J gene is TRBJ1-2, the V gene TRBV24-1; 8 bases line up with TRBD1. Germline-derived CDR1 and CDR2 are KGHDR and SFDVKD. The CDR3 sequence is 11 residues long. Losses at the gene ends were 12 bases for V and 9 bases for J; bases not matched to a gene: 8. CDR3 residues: CALTGVWSYTF. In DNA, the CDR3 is TGTGCCCTGACAGGGGTATGGAGCTACACCTTC.

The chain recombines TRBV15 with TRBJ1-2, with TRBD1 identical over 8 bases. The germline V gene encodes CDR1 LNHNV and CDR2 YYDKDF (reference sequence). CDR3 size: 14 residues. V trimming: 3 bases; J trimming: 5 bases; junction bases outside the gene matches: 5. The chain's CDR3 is CATSRGQEFYGYTF. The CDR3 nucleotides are TGTGCCACCAGCAGGGGACAGGAATTTTATGGCTACACCTTC.

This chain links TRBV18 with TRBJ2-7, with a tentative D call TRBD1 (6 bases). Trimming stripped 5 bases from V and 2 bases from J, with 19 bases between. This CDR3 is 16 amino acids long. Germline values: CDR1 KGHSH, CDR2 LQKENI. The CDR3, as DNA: TGTGCCAGCTCAACCCTAACGAATGGACAGCCCTACGAGCAGTACGTC. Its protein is CASSTLTNGQPYEQYV.